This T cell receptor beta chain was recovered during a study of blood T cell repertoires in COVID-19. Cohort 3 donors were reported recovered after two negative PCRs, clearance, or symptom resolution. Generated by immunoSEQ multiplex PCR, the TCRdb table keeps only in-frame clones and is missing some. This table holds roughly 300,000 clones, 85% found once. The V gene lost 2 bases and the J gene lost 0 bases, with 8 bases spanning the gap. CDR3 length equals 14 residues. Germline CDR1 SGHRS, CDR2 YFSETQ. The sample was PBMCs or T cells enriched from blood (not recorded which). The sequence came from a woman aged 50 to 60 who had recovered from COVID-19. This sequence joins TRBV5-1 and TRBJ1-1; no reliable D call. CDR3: CASSFGNMNTEAFF. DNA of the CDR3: TGCGCCAGCAGCTTTGGCAACATGAACACTGAAGCTTTCTTT.